This T cell receptor (beta chain) was observed in a study of blood T cell repertoires in COVID-19 (dated by TCRdb to 2018 to 2020). Background for the entire study: The collaborator samples originated in the United States, Italy and Spain and spanned the acute and convalescent phases of COVID-19. Sample metadata almost always included a de-identified subject ID, COVID-19 status, age in years and sex. Deeply sampled blood TCRbeta repertoires from subjects exposed to, actively infected with, or recovered from COVID-19 were included in the dataset. The repertoires were released in a freely available public database meant as a resource for research on the immune response to SARS-CoV-2. Where available, HLA class I and class II types were taken from metadata supplied by the sample provider and were not determined by assay-based typing. The samples were drawn from the first 160 participants of the ongoing ImmuneRACE study and from 950 to 1,500 subjects provided by 6 global collaborators. The prospective study material was composed of cDNA or gDNA derived from T cells, B-cell-depleted T cells, or PBMCs. Here is what the overall study found, with its caveats: The amount of clinical and demographic metadata varied by source and participant and was provided uncurated.

The immunoSEQ Assay, a bias-controlled multiplex PCR, was used to amplify TCRbeta CDR3 regions from genomic DNA. The published analysis was carried out like this. Within the assay, amplification of reference gene primers was used to estimate how many nucleated cells each sample contained. To quantify the absolute abundance of each unique TCRbeta CDR3 rearrangement, sequence reads were collapsed and filtered. For each sample, productive Simpson clonality was calculated as the square root of Simpson's diversity index across productive rearrangements. In its TCRdb copy, this immuneACCESS table keeps in-frame sequences only and misses some clones. Where compared with another copy, unresolved V genes explain less than half of these, and the others have no known cause. The V and J calls and clone size are taken from that table; D and trimming were inferred from the DNA. The sample table contains over 250,000 clones; only one count was recorded for 91% of them. Approximately 2.6% of the sample is taken by the ten largest.

The CDR3 measures 15 amino acids from cysteine to phenylalanine. Only the CDR3 DNA stays, 45 bases, in frame from base 1. Taken from the germline V gene (reference sequence), the CDR1 and CDR2 loops are LGHDT and YNNKEL. V loses 3 bases of germline sequence and J loses 3 bases, and the interval between the two ends is 14 bases. This clone was detected only once. This clone's antigen is unknown. No per-base quality is available; no much larger clone lies one base away. In Seattle, one collaborating source enrolled patients while the infection was active and tracked those patients longitudinally over the course of disease. Collaborating institutions collected whole blood in K2EDTA tubes following their own protocols. For TCRbeta analysis, collaborators shipped samples as frozen whole blood, isolated PBMCs, or DNA extracted from either of those sample types.

The chain uses TRBV3-1 (or the pseudogene TRBV3-2) and TRBJ1-2; the D gene is possibly TRBD1, with 5 bases matching. Sequencing was done on a sample of peripheral blood. The origin of this receptor is a person aged 18 to 30 with COVID-19, enrolled during active disease. The CDR3 protein sequence reads: CASSHGASLDYGYTF. The DNA sequence is as follows: TGTGCCAGCAGCCATGGGGCCTCCTTGGACTATGGCTACACCTTC.